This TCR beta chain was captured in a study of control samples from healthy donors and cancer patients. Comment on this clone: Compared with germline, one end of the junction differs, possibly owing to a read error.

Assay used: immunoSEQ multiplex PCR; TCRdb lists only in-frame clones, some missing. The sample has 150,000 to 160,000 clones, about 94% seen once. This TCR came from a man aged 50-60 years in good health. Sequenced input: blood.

CDR3 loop: CASSLRGAGNTTYF. The CDR3 nucleotides are TGTGCCAGCAGCTTACGGGGGGCTGGAAACACCACATATTTT. The chain has TRBV11-3 and TRBJ1-3, with D possibly matching TRBD1 (6 bases). CDR3 length: 14 residues. The V gene's germline CDR1 is SGHNT and CDR2 YENEEA.